This is a list of T cell receptor beta chains from one sample in a study of blood T cell repertoires in COVID-19. Produced via immunoSEQ multiplex PCR; TCRdb's table is partial and in-frame only. The sample holds nearly 55,000 clones, 91% seen once. Sample: peripheral blood. These receptors originate from an older woman with active or convalescent COVID-19. CDR3s leave out the opening cysteine and the closing phenylalanine or tryptophan.

>TRBV7-2|TRBJ1-2
ASSLLAYTLDREQGYT
>TRBV4-2|TRBJ2-5
ASSHAGGQETQY
>TRBV7-9|TRBJ2-4
ASSFWGPKNIQY
>TRBV28|TRBJ2-2
ASSRSGSAGELF
>TRBV10-3|TRBJ2-1
ATVPTGVGNEQF
>TRBV9|TRBJ2-1
ASSVAAYNEQF
>TRBV24-1|TRBJ2-3
ATSSPLAGITDTQY
>TRBV6-5|TRBJ2-7
ASSRTGISSYEQY
>TRBV19|TRBJ2-6
ASSLTRQSVSSGANVLT
>TRBV24-1|TRBJ2-7
ATSSGQDEQY
>TRBV5-1|TRBJ1-1
ASSLGQPNTEAF
>TRBV3-1/TRBV3-2|TRBJ1-5
ASSQDTGIGNQPQH
>TRBV6-5|TRBJ2-7
ASSYRDRGNYEQY
>TRBV6-6|TRBJ1-5
ASSSGLSAQH
>TRBV3-1/TRBV3-2|TRBJ2-1
ASSQVSWAEESLGEQF
>TRBV10-3|TRBJ2-3
AISDLDSWWY
>TRBV5-1|TRBJ2-1
ASSIIDNEQF
>TRBV28|TRBJ1-2
ASTTTPGQVYGYT
>TRBV7-3|TRBJ1-1
ASSPQVGGGNTEAF
>TRBV9|TRBJ2-1
ASSLPSGSSYNEQF
>TRBV30|TRBJ1-2
AWSVRPGSYT
>TRBV18|TRBJ2-7
ASSSGTGPYEQY
>TRBV28|TRBJ1-2
ASSLGRGGYT
>TRBV6-5|TRBJ1-2
ASSSTPHGYT
>TRBV5-1|TRBJ1-5
ASSQGQATGNQPQH
>TRBV4-1|TRBJ2-3
ASRSVFRRGGLGQDTQY
>TRBV2|TRBJ1-5
ASSGDRLRDQPQH
>TRBV19|TRBJ1-4
ASTDRATNEKLF
>TRBV30|TRBJ1-4
AWSEGAEKLF
>TRBV11-1|TRBJ1-4
ASSLIPQMNEKLF
>TRBV24-1|TRBJ2-3
ATSDRLAGSDTQY
>TRBV15|TRBJ2-1
ATRADRGSSPYNEQF